The 25 T cell receptor beta chains reported below all come from one sample, sequenced in a study of glioma-infiltrating T cells listed by TCRdb under 2016. Sequencing took place on an Illumina MiSeq. TCR alpha and beta CDR3 regions were amplified with the iRepertoire nested amplicon-rescue multiplex PCR (arm-PCR) platform from RNA. TCRdb took the public reads, trimmed them with fastp at Q25, ran MiXCR for clone calling and kept in-frame beta chains. Each CDR3 protein appears once, grouped with its most common genes and DNA. Within this sample are around 150,000 distinct CDR3 sequences, with around 42% of them counted one time only. 20% to 25% of the sample is held by the ten biggest clonotypes. Material: glioma tissue, nonneoplastic brain tissue, or PBMCs (not recorded which). The receptors originated from a human donor with low-grade glioma or glioblastoma, undergoing nonglioma brain surgery, or in good health (not recorded which).

To note about this clonotype: At one end the junction does not follow the germline gene, possibly because of a read error. V usage is TRBV6-5 and J usage is TRBJ1-2; the D is unclear. Germline CDR1 is MNHEY and CDR2 is SVGAGI. The CDR3 length is 13 residues. As DNA, the CDR3 is TGTGACAGCAGTTACCCAGGAAGCTATGGCTACACCTTC. Amino acids: CDSSYPGSYGYTF.

In DNA, the CDR3 is TGCAGTGCTAGAGGACGGCTCCTCTCTGGAAACACCATATATTTT. This encodes CSARGRLLSGNTIYF. This chain links TRBV20-1 with TRBJ1-3; no firm D call. Trimming cost V 1 base and J 0 bases, with 10 bases left between them. The CDR3 has 15 amino acids. Germline CDR1 DFQATT, CDR2 SNEGSKA (reference sequence).

This chain uses TRBV10-3 with TRBJ1-1; D is unresolved. CDR3 length: 13 amino acids. Deletions cut 7 bases from V and 6 bases from J, with 15 bases between. Germline-derived CDR1 and CDR2 are ENHRY and SYGVKD. Here the CDR3 DNA reads TGTGCCATCAAGGAGAGTGCATTCGCTGAAGCTTTCTTT. Its protein product is CAIKESAFAEAFF.

This clonotype showed up just once. The chain has TRBV7-2 and TRBJ1-4; D call uncertain. In germline, CDR1 is SGHTA, CDR2 FQGNSA. The CDR3 sequence is 13 residues long. The germline V and J ends were trimmed by 5 bases and 8 bases, with 12 bases remaining between them. CDR3 bases: TGTGCCAGCAGCCGGGGATGGGCGGAAAAACTGTTTTTT. Amino acids: CASSRGWAEKLFF.

This clonotype was counted between two and nine times. The rearrangement links TRBV6-1 to TRBJ1-1, with TRBD1 matching 8 bases. The germline gives CDR1 MNHNS, CDR2 SASEGT. With 7 bases clipped from V and 8 bases from J, the junction kept 21 bases outside the gene matches. The CDR3 spans 17 residues. CDR3 protein: CASTGPGQERRQDEAFF. The CDR3 coding sequence is TGTGCCAGCACCGGACCGGGACAGGAAAGGAGACAGGACGAAGCTTTCTTT.

V usage is TRBV7-2 and J usage is TRBJ2-1, with 12 bases aligning to TRBD2. The V gene's germline CDR1 is SGHTA and CDR2 FQGNSA. V trimming: 1 base; J trimming: 8 bases; junction bases outside the gene matches: 3. The CDR3 sequence is 15 residues long. The CDR3, as DNA: TGTGCCAGCAGCTTAGACCTAGCGGGGGGGGATGAGCAGTTCTTC. Translated, it gives CASSLDLAGGDEQFF.

The chain employs TRBV3-1 and TRBJ2-1, with 11 bases that match TRBD2. Trimming at V came to 8 bases and at J to 9 bases, leaving 6 bases not matched to a gene. This CDR3 region has 13 residues. Germline assignment: CDR1 LGHDT and CDR2 YNNKEL (reference sequence). The DNA for the CDR3 is TGTGCCAGCGGGGGACTAGCGGTCGGTGAGCAGTTCTTC. As protein: CASGGLAVGEQFF.

This clonotype was found once. This chain uses TRBV7-3 with TRBJ2-3; the D gene could be TRBD1 or TRBD2 (7 bases each). The CDR3 sequence is 13 residues long. Germline CDR1 reads SGHTA; CDR2 reads FQGTGA. V was cut by 4 bases and J by 4 bases, with 9 bases left in between. The CDR3 is CASSSGGADTQYF. The CDR3 DNA follows: TGTGCCAGCAGCTCAGGGGGGGCAGATACGCAGTATTTT.

The chain has TRBV6-6 and TRBJ1-2; a possible D gene is TRBD1 (5 bases). CDR3 length equals 14 residues. Per the germline V gene, CDR1 is MNHNY and CDR2 is SVGAGI (reference sequence). Trimming shortened V by 0 bases and J by 4 bases, and 9 bases separated the two germline ends. CDR3 in amino acids: CASSYSRGLYGYTF. The CDR3 DNA is TGTGCCAGCAGTTACTCTAGGGGTCTCTATGGCTACACCTTC.

The chain employs TRBV20-1 and TRBJ2-7; D is possibly TRBD1 or TRBD2 (5 bases each). V was shortened by 1 base and J by 3 bases, with 10 bases between the two germline ends. Germline V gene data show CDR1 as DFQATT and CDR2 as SNEGSKA (reference sequence). The CDR3 extends over 13 amino acids. The CDR3 bases are TGCAGTGCTAGAGTAACAGGAGGCTACGAGCAGTACTTC. Protein: CSARVTGGYEQYF.

V and J are TRBV27 and TRBJ2-7; tentatively, D is TRBD2 (6 bases). The CDR3 is made up of 14 amino acids. Between the trimmed V and J ends, which lost 8 bases and 4 bases, there was a span of 18 bases. The germline V gene has CDR1 MNHEY and CDR2 SMNVEV (reference sequence). This CDR3 reads CASGTSYQIYEQYF. For the CDR3, the DNA is TGTGCCAGCGGGACTTCATATCAGATTTACGAGCAGTACTTC.

This clonotype was counted between two and nine times. The J gene is TRBJ2-3, the V gene TRBV28; D possibly corresponds to TRBD1 (5 bases). CDR3 length: 15 residues. Trimming took off 6 bases at V and 3 bases at J, with 16 bases between the two ends. Germline V gene sequence: CDR1 MDHEN, CDR2 SYDVKM. The CDR3 DNA follows: TGTGCCAGCAGCTCCACAGGCTTTGGGACAGATACGCAGTATTTT. Its translation: CASSSTGFGTDTQYF.

The chain carries TRBV18 and TRBJ1-5; 7 bases are a match to TRBD1. With V trimmed by 5 bases and J by 2 bases, 3 bases remained unmatched. CDR3 size: 14 residues. Germline values: CDR1 KGHSH, CDR2 LQKENI. Here the CDR3 DNA reads TGTGCCAGCTCAGCCGGGACAGGCAATCAGCCCCAGCATTTT. It codes for CASSAGTGNQPQHF.

As concerns this clonotype: Sequence at one end of the junction differs from germline and may be a read error. The chain links TRBV20-1 to TRBJ1-1, with D unresolved. The CDR3 is 15 amino acids. CDR1 and CDR2 (germline): DFQATT, SNEGSKA (reference sequence). CDR3 residues: CSARDYRRENTEALF. The DNA of the CDR3 is TGCAGTGCTAGAGATTACCGAAGAGAGAACACTGAAGCTTTATTT.

The chain carries TRBV27 and TRBJ2-3; TRBD1 matches 7 bases. The CDR3 has 14 residues. Per the germline V gene, CDR1 is MNHEY and CDR2 is SMNVEV (reference sequence). Trimming took 6 bases from V and 5 from J; bases not matched to a gene: 8. The CDR3 is CASRVRGGQDTQYF. CDR3 coding DNA: TGTGCCAGCAGGGTCCGAGGGGGCCAAGATACGCAGTATTTT.

The sample holds a few counts of this clonotype. The CDR3 nucleotides read TGTGCCAGTAGTATAGCCCGGTTGGGCATTCAAGAGACCCAGTACTTC. Its protein is CASSIARLGIQETQYF. The chain is built from TRBV19 and TRBJ2-5; D unresolved. Trimming pared 1 base from V and 2 bases from J, leaving 14 bases between. Germline CDR1 reads LNHDA; CDR2 reads SQIVND (reference sequence). CDR3 length: 16 amino acids.

The chain uses TRBV6-1 and TRBJ2-7, with D unclear. V shed 5 bases and J shed 3 bases, with 14 bases lying between them. Looked up from germline, CDR1 is MNHNS and CDR2 is SASEGT. This CDR3 is 14 amino acids long. The CDR3 loop reads CASSPPGPYYEQYF. The CDR3 DNA sequence: TGTGCCAGCAGTCCACCGGGCCCTTACTACGAGCAGTACTTC.

This clonotype was seen more than once but under ten times. The gene calls are TRBV20-1 and TRBJ1-2; possible D gene TRBD1, 6 bases. Trimming removed 5 bases from V and 5 bases from J, with 12 bases in between. Germline V CDR1 and CDR2: DFQATT, SNEGSKA (reference sequence). The CDR3 has 12 amino acids. Written as DNA, the CDR3 is TGCAGTGCTCGGACAGCGACATATGGCTACACCTTC. It is translated as CSARTATYGYTF.

DNA for the CDR3: TGTGCTAGTGCCAGGGACAGCAAGAACACTGAAGCTTTCTTT. This gives the protein CASARDSKNTEAFF. The chain links TRBV12-5 to TRBJ1-1; 7 nucleotides match TRBD1. With 7 bases clipped from V and 1 base from J, the junction kept 6 bases outside the gene matches. Germline-derived CDR1 and CDR2 are LGHNT and FRNRAP. The CDR3 consists of 14 residues.

In this sample, this clonotype turned up a few times. The chain links TRBV7-6 to TRBJ2-7; 11 nucleotides align to TRBD2. V gave up 6 bases and J gave up 3 bases; unmatched junction bases: 7. This CDR3 has 15 residues. The germline V gene has CDR1 SGHVS and CDR2 FNYEAQ. DNA for the CDR3: TGTGCCAGCAGTCCAAGCACTAGCGGGGGCTACGAGCAGTACTTC. This codes for CASSPSTSGGYEQYF.

The rearrangement uses TRBV20-1 and TRBJ2-1; no definite D call. Trimming took off 4 bases at V and 5 bases at J, with 18 bases between the two ends. This CDR3 has 15 residues. Germline loops: CDR1 DFQATT, CDR2 SNEGSKA (reference sequence). CDR3 loop: CSATLAQSPNNEQFF. The CDR3 nucleotides are TGCAGTGCTACTCTCGCCCAATCCCCTAACAATGAGCAGTTCTTC.

This clonotype was picked up a small number of times. The chain carries TRBV10-3 and TRBJ2-1; D perhaps matches TRBD2 (6 bases). The germline V gene has CDR1 ENHRY and CDR2 SYGVKD. CDR3 length equals 13 residues. V shed 9 bases and J shed 0 bases, with 9 bases lying between them. The CDR3 region has the DNA TGTGCCATTCGGGGAGGCTCCTACAATGAGCAGTTCTTC. Protein sequence: CAIRGGSYNEQFF.

V is TRBV27 and J is TRBJ2-7; 8 bases are shared with TRBD1. TRBJ2-5 explains the end of the DNA better; the J call may be wrong. Germline-derived CDR1 and CDR2 are MNHEY and SMNVEV (reference sequence). The CDR3 has 15 residues. The CDR3 spells CASSSPDRAKETQYF. The DNA of the CDR3 is TGTGCCAGCAGTTCCCCGGACAGGGCTAAAGAGACCCAGTACTTC.

The chain employs TRBV20-1 and TRBJ2-1, with D perhaps being TRBD1 or TRBD2 (5 bases each). V lost 3 bases and J lost 7, with 16 bases in between. This CDR3 comprises 14 residues. CDR1 and CDR2 (germline): DFQATT, SNEGSKA (reference sequence). The CDR3 loop reads CSARGRGPGNEQFF. As DNA, the CDR3 is TGCAGTGCTAGGGGAAGGGGACCAGGGAATGAGCAGTTCTTC.

J is TRBJ2-1 and V is TRBV7-2, with 9 nucleotides matching TRBD2. Germline CDR1 reads SGHTA; CDR2 reads FQGNSA. The CDR3 covers 16 residues. With V trimmed by 4 bases and J by 10 bases, 14 bases remained unmatched. CDR3 sequence (DNA): TGTGCCAGCAGCTGGGCCCTTCTAGCCGCGGGGGGGGAGCAGTTCTTC. This translates into CASSWALLAAGGEQFF. Drawing the rest from reference TRBV7-2 and TRBJ2-1, the complete variable domain is GAGVSQSPSNKVTEKGKDVELRCDPISGHTALYWYRQSLGQGLEFLIYFQGNSAPDKSGLPSDRFSAERTGGSVSTLTIQRTQQEDSAVYLCASSWALLAAGGEQFFGPGTRLTVL.